This TCR beta chain was documented in a study of PD-1 blockade in mismatch repair-deficient tumors. Germline assignment: CDR1 SEHNR and CDR2 FQNEAQ (reference sequence). The CDR3 runs 15 residues. V was trimmed by 3 bases and J by 4 bases, leaving 15 bases between them. Mismatch repair deficiency was confirmed in all patients, by PCR or immunohistochemistry. Clones were sequenced by immunoSEQ multiplex PCR, and TCRdb holds only the in-frame ones, with some missing. The sample has roughly 120,000 clones; more than 60% are singletons. This chain links TRBV7-9 with TRBJ1-1, with D perhaps TRBD1 (6 bases). Specimen: peripheral blood, collected more than 58 weeks after starting pembrolizumab. This TCR was recovered from an adult with mismatch repair-deficient cancer. In nucleotides, the CDR3 is TGTGCCAGCAGCTTCCACAGGGAACCGATCACTGAAGCTTTCTTT. Translated: CASSFHREPITEAFF.